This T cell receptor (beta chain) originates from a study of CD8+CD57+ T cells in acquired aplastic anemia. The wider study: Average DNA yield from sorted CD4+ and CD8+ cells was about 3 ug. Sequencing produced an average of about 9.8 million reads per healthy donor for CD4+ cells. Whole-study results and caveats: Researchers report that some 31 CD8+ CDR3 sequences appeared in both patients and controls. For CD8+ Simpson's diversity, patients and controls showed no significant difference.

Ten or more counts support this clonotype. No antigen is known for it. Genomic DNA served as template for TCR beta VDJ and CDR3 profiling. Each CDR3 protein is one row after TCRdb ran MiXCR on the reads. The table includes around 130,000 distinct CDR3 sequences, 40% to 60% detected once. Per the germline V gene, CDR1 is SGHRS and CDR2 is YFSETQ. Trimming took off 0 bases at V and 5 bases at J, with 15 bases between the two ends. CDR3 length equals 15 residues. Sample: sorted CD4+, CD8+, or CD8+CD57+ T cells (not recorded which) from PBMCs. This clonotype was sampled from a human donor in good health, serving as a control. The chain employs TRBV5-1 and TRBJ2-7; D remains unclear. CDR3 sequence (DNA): TGCGCCAGCAGCTTGGGGCAGAGATCTTCCGACGAGCAGTACTTC. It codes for CASSLGQRSSDEQYF. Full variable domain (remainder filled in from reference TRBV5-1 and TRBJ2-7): KAGVTQTPRYLIKTRGQQVTLSCSPISGHRSVSWYQQTPGQGLQFLFEYFSETQRNKGNFPGRFSGRQFSNSRSEMNVSTLELGDSALYLCASSLGQRSSDEQYFGPGTRLTVT.